A single sample is the source of the 16 T cell receptor beta chains below, sequenced in a study of graft-versus-host responses after intestinal transplantation. Profiling relied on immunoSEQ multiplex PCR, and the TCRdb table lists in-frame clones only, not all of them. The sample includes roughly 98,000 clones, approximately 92% of them seen just once. No antigen is known for these receptors. Material: unstimulated CD8+ T cells sorted from spleen or lymph node cells, obtained before transplant. These receptors all come from a human donor who was the organ donor for an intestinal transplant.

The genes are TRBV13 and TRBJ2-7; 9 bases fit TRBD2. Trimming at V came to 4 bases and at J to 4 bases, leaving 17 bases not matched to a gene. CDR3 size: 18 residues. CDR1 is PRHDT, CDR2 FYEKMQ, per germline (reference sequence). The CDR3 bases are TGTGCCAGCAGCTCCTCCCTCGCTCTCGCGGGAGGGAGGTACGAGCAGTACTTC. It encodes CASSSSLALAGGRYEQYF.

This chain connects TRBV7-9 to TRBJ1-1; a weak D match, TRBD1 (6 bases). This CDR3 contains 15 residues. The germline V gene has CDR1 SEHNR and CDR2 FQNEAQ (reference sequence). With 5 bases removed from V and 2 bases from J, the gap between germline ends came to 15 bases. The CDR3 DNA reads as TGTGCCAGCAGCGGGCGGCGGACAGTCAACACTGAAGCTTTCTTT. Translating it yields CASSGRRTVNTEAFF.

This sequence joins TRBV10-3 and TRBJ2-7; TRBD2 is a possible D gene (6 bases). The V gene lost 8 bases and the J gene lost 1 base, with 9 bases spanning the gap. CDR3 length: 12 amino acids. The germline gives CDR1 ENHRY, CDR2 SYGVKD. Here the CDR3 DNA reads TGTGCCATCGGGAGGCGATCCTACGAGCAGTACTTC. It specifies CAIGRRSYEQYF.

The rearrangement links TRBV6-1 to TRBJ2-7; 8 nucleotides agree with TRBD2. CDR1 is MNHNS, CDR2 SASEGT, per germline. J gave up 4 bases and V 3 bases, and 8 bases lay outside the gene matches. The CDR3 sequence is 15 residues long. CDR3: CASSDRAGLGYEQYF. CDR3 bases: TGTGCCAGCAGTGACCGCGCGGGACTAGGTTACGAGCAGTACTTC.

The rearrangement links TRBV7-9 to TRBJ2-3, with a weak D call TRBD1 (5 bases). The CDR3 consists of 15 residues. CDR1 and CDR2 from the germline V gene are SEHNR and FQNEAQ (reference sequence). V shed 0 bases and J shed 6 bases, with 13 bases lying between them. This CDR3 reads CASSLAGDRADTQYF. The CDR3 DNA follows: TGTGCCAGCAGCTTAGCAGGGGATCGAGCCGATACGCAGTATTTT. Full variable domain (outside the CDR3, taken from reference TRBV7-9 and TRBJ2-3): DTGVSQNPRHKITKRGQNVTFRCDPISEHNRLYWYRQTLGQGPEFLTYFQNEAQLEKSRLLSDRFSAERPKGSFSTLEIQRTEQGDSAMYLCASSLAGDRADTQYFGPGTRLTVL.

The J gene is TRBJ2-4, the V gene TRBV5-1, with a tentative D call TRBD2 (6 bases). The germline CDR1 and CDR2 sequences are SGHRS and YFSETQ. The CDR3 extends over 12 amino acids. The germline V and J ends were trimmed by 7 bases and 6 bases, with 11 bases remaining between them. The CDR3 region is CASRDSLNIQYF. The CDR3 region has the DNA TGCGCCAGCCGGGACTCCCTAAACATTCAGTACTTC.

The chain uses TRBV9 and TRBJ2-7; 9 bases are a match to TRBD1. CDR3 size: 17 residues. From germline, CDR1 is SGDLS and CDR2 YYNGEE. The J segment lost 5 bases and the V segment lost 0 bases, leaving 12 bases of the junction unmatched. CDR3 nucleotides: TGTGCCAGCAGCGTAGGGGGACAGGGCCCTCTGGGCCACGAGCAGTACTTC. Translated, it gives CASSVGGQGPLGHEQYF. The full variable domain, in which reference TRBV9 and TRBJ2-7 provide the parts outside the CDR3, is DSGVTQTPKHLITATGQRVTLRCSPRSGDLSVYWYQQSLDQGLQFLIQYYNGEERAKGNILERFSAQQFPDLHSELNLSSLELGDSALYFCASSVGGQGPLGHEQYFGPGTRLTVT.

The chain has TRBV28 and TRBJ2-7; no clear D gene. V was clipped by 3 bases and J by 5 bases, with 11 bases between them. There are 13 residues in the CDR3. Germline V gives CDR1 MDHEN, CDR2 SYDVKM. The CDR3 DNA is TGTGCCAGCAGTTTTCTACTGGCGGACGAGCAGTACTTC. Amino acids: CASSFLLADEQYF.

The chain carries TRBV5-1 and TRBJ1-1, with D maybe TRBD1 (6 bases). V lost 4 bases, J lost 0 bases, and 16 bases lay in between. In germline, CDR1 is SGHRS, CDR2 YFSETQ. The CDR3 loop spans 16 amino acids. Here the CDR3 DNA reads TGCGCCAGCAGCCCCCTGCAGGGGCCCCTGAACACTGAAGCTTTCTTT. Its protein is CASSPLQGPLNTEAFF.

The chain has TRBV11-2 and TRBJ2-7, with 7 nucleotides matching TRBD2. The CDR3 has 15 amino acids. The J segment lost 5 bases and the V segment lost 4 bases, leaving 11 bases of the junction unmatched. The germline CDR1 and CDR2 sequences are SGHAT and FQNNGV. This chain's CDR3 is CASSSPPKLANEQYF. DNA of the CDR3: TGTGCCAGCAGCTCTCCCCCAAAACTAGCGAACGAGCAGTACTTC.

The chain employs TRBV4-3 and TRBJ2-1; D call uncertain. This CDR3 comprises 18 residues. Germline CDR1 reads LGHNA; CDR2 reads YSLEER. The V end lost 1 base, the J end lost 3 bases, and 19 bases lay between the germline ends. The CDR3 is CASSQGTSLAGVYNEQFF. As DNA, the CDR3 is TGCGCCAGCAGCCAAGGTACCTCCTTGGCCGGAGTCTACAATGAGCAGTTCTTC.

The chain is built from TRBV23-1 and TRBJ2-7; tentative D call: TRBD2 (6 bases). TRBV23-1 is annotated as an ORF whose role is uncertain. V was shortened by 7 bases and J by 0 bases, with 19 bases between the two germline ends. There are 16 residues in the CDR3. CDR3 nucleotide sequence: TGCGCCAGCAACGACCCGCCTAGCGACCACTCCTACGAGCAGTACTTC. Its protein is CASNDPPSDHSYEQYF.

The chain is built from TRBV15 and TRBJ2-1; 10 nucleotides align to TRBD2. Germline values: CDR1 LNHNV, CDR2 YYDKDF (reference sequence). This CDR3 comprises 16 residues. Trimming took 6 bases from V and 8 from J; bases not matched to a gene: 13. In DNA, the CDR3 is TGTGCCACCAGATCATACCTAGCGGGAGAAGGGTATGAGCAGTTCTTC. This encodes CATRSYLAGEGYEQFF.

The V call is TRBV9, the J call TRBJ2-1; D possibly corresponds to TRBD1 (5 bases). Trimming removed 4 bases at V and 10 bases at J, with 24 bases between. The CDR3 extends over 16 amino acids. The germline V gene has CDR1 SGDLS and CDR2 YYNGEE. CDR3 in DNA: TGTGCCAGCAGCCCCCGACAGTCGACCGCTTCCTGGGAGCAGTTCTTC. It encodes CASSPRQSTASWEQFF.

The chain is built from TRBV4-2 and TRBJ1-2; 7 bases fit TRBD1. CDR1 and CDR2 (germline): LGHNA, YNFKEQ. The CDR3 is made up of 18 amino acids. After removal of 4 bases from V and 0 bases from J, the junction contained 14 bases not matched to a gene. CDR3 nucleotides: TGTGCCAGCAGCCTAGACAGGGTAGGAAAAGGGACTAACTATGGCTACACCTTC. It encodes CASSLDRVGKGTNYGYTF.

The chain links TRBV9 to TRBJ2-5, with a possible D match to TRBD1 (6 bases). The V and J ends lost 4 bases and 11 bases respectively, with 24 bases between them. Looked up from germline, CDR1 is SGDLS and CDR2 is YYNGEE. The CDR3 is made up of 15 amino acids. The CDR3 protein is CASSPNPGQILEQYF. For the CDR3, the DNA is TGTGCCAGCAGCCCGAACCCCGGACAGATATTAGAGCAGTACTTC.